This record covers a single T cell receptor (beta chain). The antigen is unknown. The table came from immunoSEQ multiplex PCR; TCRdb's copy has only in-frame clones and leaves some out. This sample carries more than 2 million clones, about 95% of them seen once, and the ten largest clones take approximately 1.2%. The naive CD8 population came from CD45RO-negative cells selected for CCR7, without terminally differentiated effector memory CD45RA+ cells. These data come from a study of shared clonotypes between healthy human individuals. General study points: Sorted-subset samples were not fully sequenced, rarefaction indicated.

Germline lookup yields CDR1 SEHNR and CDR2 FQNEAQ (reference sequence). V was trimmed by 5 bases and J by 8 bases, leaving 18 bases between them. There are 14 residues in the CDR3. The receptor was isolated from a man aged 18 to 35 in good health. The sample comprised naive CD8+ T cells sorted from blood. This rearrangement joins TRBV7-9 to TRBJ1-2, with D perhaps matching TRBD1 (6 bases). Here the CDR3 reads CASSVTGIGSGYTF. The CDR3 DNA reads TGTGCCAGCAGCGTTACAGGGATCGGATCCGGCTACACCTTC.